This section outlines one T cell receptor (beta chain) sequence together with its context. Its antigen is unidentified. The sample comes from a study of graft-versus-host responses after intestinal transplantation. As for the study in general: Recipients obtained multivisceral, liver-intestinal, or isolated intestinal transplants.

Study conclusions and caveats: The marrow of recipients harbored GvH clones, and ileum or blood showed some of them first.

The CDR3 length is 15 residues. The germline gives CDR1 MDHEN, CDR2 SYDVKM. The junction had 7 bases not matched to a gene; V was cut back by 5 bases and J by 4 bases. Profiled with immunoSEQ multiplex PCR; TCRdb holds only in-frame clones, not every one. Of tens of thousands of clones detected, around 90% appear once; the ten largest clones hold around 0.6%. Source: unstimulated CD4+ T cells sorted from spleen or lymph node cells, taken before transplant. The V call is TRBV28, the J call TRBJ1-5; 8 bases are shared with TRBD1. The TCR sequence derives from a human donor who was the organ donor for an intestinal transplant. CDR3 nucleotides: TGTGCCAGCAGTGCAACAGGGGGACTGAATCAGCCCCAGCATTTT. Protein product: CASSATGGLNQPQHF.